This T cell receptor beta chain was documented in a study of shared clonotypes between healthy human individuals. Ten immunoSEQ deep assay plates held the unsorted PBMC DNA. In the authors' methods: There were no quality scores in the junction-only immunoSEQ sequences, so filtering differed. Profiled with immunoSEQ multiplex PCR; TCRdb holds only in-frame clones, not every one. V and J calls and clone size come straight from that table; D and trimming were deduced from the DNA. The table includes about half a million clones, around three quarters detected once. Unsorted samples drew genomic DNA from tens of millions of PBMCs. Looked up from germline, CDR1 is SGHTA and CDR2 is FQGNSA. This CDR3 region has 13 residues. Deletions cut 2 bases from V and 7 bases from J, with 11 bases between.

The specimen sequenced was PBMCs. The clonotype was recovered from a middle-aged woman in good health. Some clones in this sample may be carry-over from other donors' samples. V is TRBV7-2 and J is TRBJ1-2, with D perhaps TRBD1 (6 bases). The DNA for the CDR3 is TGTGCCAGCAGCTTAAGGGGGTTCGGTGGCTACACCTTC. It translates to CASSLRGFGGYTF.